The 10 T cell receptor beta chains below all came from one sample that was sequenced in a study of shared clonotypes between healthy human individuals. Clones were sequenced by immunoSEQ multiplex PCR, and TCRdb holds only the in-frame ones, with some missing. The sample carries more than 2,000,000 clones, more than 90% recorded once. The sequenced sample consisted of naive CD4+ T cells sorted from blood. Subset meaning: CD45RA+ positively selected. The receptors come from a man aged 18-30 years in good health.

This clone is a singleton in its sample. This sequence joins TRBV4-3 and TRBJ2-6; no clear D. V was shortened by 0 bases and J by 0 bases, with 6 bases between the two germline ends. This CDR3 has 16 residues. The germline V gene encodes CDR1 LGHNA and CDR2 YSLEER. CDR3 bases: TGCGCCAGCAGCCAAGAACCGAGCTCTGGGGCCAACGTCCTGACTTTC. As protein: CASSQEPSSGANVLTF.

The J gene is TRBJ1-5, the V gene TRBV18; D gene unclear. The V gene's germline CDR1 is KGHSH and CDR2 LQKENI. The germline V and J ends were trimmed by 2 bases and 1 base, with 9 bases remaining between them. CDR3 length: 15 residues. The CDR3 reads CASSPMPQSNQPQHF. CDR3 bases: TGTGCCAGCTCACCAATGCCCCAGAGCAATCAGCCCCAGCATTTT. The whole variable domain, filled in from reference TRBV18 and TRBJ1-5, reads NAGVMQNPRHLVRRRGQEARLRCSPMKGHSHVYWYRQLPEEGLKFMVYLQKENIIDESGMPKERFSAEFPKEGPSILRIQQVVRGDSAAYFCASSPMPQSNQPQHFGDGTRLSIL.

This rearrangement joins TRBV6-6 to TRBJ1-2; 8 nucleotides agree with TRBD1. The germline gives CDR1 MNHNY, CDR2 SVGAGI (reference sequence). V trimming: 6 bases; J trimming: 6 bases; junction bases outside the gene matches: 6. The CDR3 is 13 amino acids. The CDR3: CASSFGQGDGYTF. The CDR3 nucleotides read TGTGCCAGCAGCTTTGGACAGGGCGATGGCTACACCTTC.

The chain couples TRBV5-8 to TRBJ2-6, with TRBD1 matching over 10 bases. Germline V lookup: CDR1 SGHTS, CDR2 YDEGEE. The CDR3 contains 17 residues. V trimming: 4 bases; J trimming: 2 bases; junction bases outside the gene matches: 6. The CDR3 DNA reads as TGTGCCAGCAGCCCCAGACAGGGGGCTGCTGGGGCCAACGTCCTGACTTTC. This translates into CASSPRQGAAGANVLTF.

In its sample, this clone was seen a few times. This rearrangement joins TRBV2 to TRBJ1-6; D remains ambiguous. The germline V gene encodes CDR1 SNHLY and CDR2 FYNNEI. The CDR3 has 13 amino acids. The V gene lost 5 bases and the J gene lost 5 bases, with 7 bases spanning the gap. The CDR3 DNA is TGTGCCAGCAGTCGCGCGGATAATTCACCCCTCCACTTT. Translated: CASSRADNSPLHF.

CDR3 sequence: CASSYSEGSAFTEAFF. The CDR3 region has the DNA TGTGCCAGCAGTTACTCGGAGGGGTCAGCTTTCACTGAAGCTTTCTTT. The chain carries TRBV6-5 and TRBJ1-1, with D perhaps TRBD1 (5 bases). CDR3 length equals 16 residues. Germline values: CDR1 MNHEY, CDR2 SVGAGI. V was cut by 0 bases and J by 4 bases, with 15 bases left in between.

The rearrangement links TRBV6-6 to TRBJ2-7; 10 positions match TRBD1. The CDR3 spans 15 residues. Germline loops: CDR1 MNHNY, CDR2 SVGAGI (reference sequence). V trimming: 4 bases; J trimming: 0 bases; junction bases outside the gene matches: 3. CDR3 nucleotide sequence: TGTGCCAGCAGTTGGGACAGGGGTTACTCCTACGAGCAGTACTTC. Its translation: CASSWDRGYSYEQYF.

The chain links TRBV6-6 to TRBJ2-5; 10 positions agree with TRBD2. The CDR3 totals 16 residues. V shed 5 bases and J 2 bases; nucleotides not matched to a gene: 8. Germline V gene lookup returns CDR1 MNHNY and CDR2 SVGAGI (reference sequence). CDR3 loop: CASSQGKLAGQETQYF. The CDR3 DNA sequence: TGTGCCAGCAGTCAGGGAAAACTAGCGGGGCAAGAGACCCAGTACTTC.

J is TRBJ1-6 and V is TRBV6-1; D possibly corresponds to TRBD1 (5 bases). This CDR3 has 14 residues. Germline V CDR1 and CDR2: MNHNS, SASEGT. The germline V and J ends were trimmed by 7 bases and 10 bases, with 17 bases remaining between them. The CDR3 protein is CASTGQSGGSPLHF. As DNA, the CDR3 is TGTGCCAGCACGGGGCAGAGTGGGGGATCACCCCTCCACTTT.

The chain carries TRBV5-1 and TRBJ1-6; 8 bases are shared with TRBD1. Germline CDR1 reads SGHRS; CDR2 reads YFSETQ. The length of the CDR3 is 14 residues. V dropped 6 bases and J dropped 6; count of bases not matched to a gene: 5. The CDR3 DNA follows: TGCGCCAGCATGGGGACAGGAGTTAATTCACCCCTCCACTTT. It specifies CASMGTGVNSPLHF.